This T cell receptor beta chain comes out of a study of Graves' ophthalmopathy and Graves' hyperthyroidism. There are a few counts of this clonotype. RNA served as the template for amplifying TCR beta CDR3 regions. The first-round RT-PCR employed HTBI primers together with the Qiagen OneStep RT-PCR kit. A multiplex PCR was then performed as the second round. MiXCR was run by TCRdb on the multiplex PCR reads, yielding one entry per CDR3 protein. The sample consists of 400,000 or so distinct CDR3 sequences, less than 20% of them appearing once. CDR3 length: 15 residues. Germline lookup yields CDR1 MGHDK and CDR2 SYGVNS. The trim removed 5 bases at V and 5 bases at J, leaving 6 bases unmatched.

The TCR originated in a woman under 30 with stable Graves' hyperthyroidism. Sequenced material: peripheral blood. V usage is TRBV25-1 and J usage is TRBJ1-6, with 7 bases aligning to TRBD1. DNA of the CDR3: TGTGCCAGCAGTCCCTCCGGGACAGATAATTCACCCCTCCACTTT. The encoded protein is CASSPSGTDNSPLHF. The whole variable domain, remainder taken from reference TRBV25-1 and TRBJ1-6, is EADIYQTPRYLVIGTGKKITLECSQTMGHDKMYWYQQDPGMELHLIHYSYGVNSTEKGDLSSESTVSRIRTEHFPLTLESARPSHTSQYLCASSPSGTDNSPLHFGNGTRLTVT.